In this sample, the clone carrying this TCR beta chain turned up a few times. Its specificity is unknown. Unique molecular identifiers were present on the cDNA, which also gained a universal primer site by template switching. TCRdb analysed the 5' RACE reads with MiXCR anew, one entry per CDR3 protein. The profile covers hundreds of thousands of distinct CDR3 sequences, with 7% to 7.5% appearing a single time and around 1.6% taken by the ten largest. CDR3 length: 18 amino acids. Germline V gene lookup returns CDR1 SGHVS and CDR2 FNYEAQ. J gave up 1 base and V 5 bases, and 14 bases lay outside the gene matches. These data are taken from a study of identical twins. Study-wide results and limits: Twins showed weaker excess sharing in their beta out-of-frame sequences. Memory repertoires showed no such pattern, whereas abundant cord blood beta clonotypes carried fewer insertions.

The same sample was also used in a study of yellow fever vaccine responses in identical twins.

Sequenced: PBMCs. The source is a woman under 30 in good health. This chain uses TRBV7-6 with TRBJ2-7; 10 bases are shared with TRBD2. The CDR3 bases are TGTGCCAGCAGCGGAGGGGGGGCTAGCGGGAGTTCTTCCTACGAGCAGTACTTC. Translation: CASSGGGASGSSSYEQYF. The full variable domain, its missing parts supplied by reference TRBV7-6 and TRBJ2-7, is GAGVSQSPRYKVTKRGQDVALRCDPISGHVSLYWYRQALGQGPEFLTYFNYEAQQDKSGLPNDRFSAERPEGSISTLTIQRTEQRDSAMYRCASSGGGASGSSSYEQYFGPGTRLTVT.